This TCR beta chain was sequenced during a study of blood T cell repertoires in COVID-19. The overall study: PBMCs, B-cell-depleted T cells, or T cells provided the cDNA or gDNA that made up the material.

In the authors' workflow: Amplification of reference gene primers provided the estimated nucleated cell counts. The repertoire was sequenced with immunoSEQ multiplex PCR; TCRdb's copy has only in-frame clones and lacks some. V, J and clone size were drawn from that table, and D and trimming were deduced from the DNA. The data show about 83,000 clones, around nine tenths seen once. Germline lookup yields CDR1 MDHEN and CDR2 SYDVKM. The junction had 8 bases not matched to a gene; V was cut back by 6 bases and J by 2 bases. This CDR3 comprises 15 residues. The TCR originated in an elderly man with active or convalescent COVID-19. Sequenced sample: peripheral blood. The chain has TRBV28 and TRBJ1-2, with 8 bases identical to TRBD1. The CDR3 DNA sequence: TGTGCCAGCAGCTCGACAGGGACAGGAAACTATGGCTACACCTTC. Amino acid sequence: CASSSTGTGNYGYTF.